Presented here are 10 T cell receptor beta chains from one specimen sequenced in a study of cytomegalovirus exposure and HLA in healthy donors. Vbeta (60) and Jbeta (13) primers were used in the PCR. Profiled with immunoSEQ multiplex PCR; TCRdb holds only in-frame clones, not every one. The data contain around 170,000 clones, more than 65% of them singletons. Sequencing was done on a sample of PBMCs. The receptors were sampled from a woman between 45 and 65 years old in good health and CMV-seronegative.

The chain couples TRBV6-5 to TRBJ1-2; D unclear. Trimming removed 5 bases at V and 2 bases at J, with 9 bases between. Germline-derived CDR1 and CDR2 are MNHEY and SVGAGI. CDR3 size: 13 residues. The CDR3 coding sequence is TGTGCCAGCAGTCAAGGCGGAAACTATGGCTACACCTTC. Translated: CASSQGGNYGYTF.

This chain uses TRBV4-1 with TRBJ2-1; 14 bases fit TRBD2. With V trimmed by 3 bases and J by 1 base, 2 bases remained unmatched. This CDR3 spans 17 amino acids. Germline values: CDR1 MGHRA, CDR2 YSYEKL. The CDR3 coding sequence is TGCGCCAGCAGCCATAGACTAGCGGGAGGGTCCTACAATGAGCAGTTCTTC. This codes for CASSHRLAGGSYNEQFF.

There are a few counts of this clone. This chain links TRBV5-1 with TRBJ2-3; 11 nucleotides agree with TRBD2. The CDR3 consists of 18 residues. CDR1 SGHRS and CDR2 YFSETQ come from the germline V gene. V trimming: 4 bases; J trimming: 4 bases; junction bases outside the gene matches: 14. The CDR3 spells CASSITGTSGRGADTQYF. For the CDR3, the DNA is TGCGCCAGCAGCATTACCGGGACTAGCGGTAGGGGTGCAGATACGCAGTATTTT.

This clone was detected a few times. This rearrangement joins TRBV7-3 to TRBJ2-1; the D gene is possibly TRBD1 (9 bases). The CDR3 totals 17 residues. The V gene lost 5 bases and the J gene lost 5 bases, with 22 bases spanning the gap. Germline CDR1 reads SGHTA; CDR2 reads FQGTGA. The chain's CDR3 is CASSLNGGGQGHNEQFF. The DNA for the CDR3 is TGTGCCAGCAGCCTCAACGGGGGGGGACAGGGCCACAATGAGCAGTTCTTC.

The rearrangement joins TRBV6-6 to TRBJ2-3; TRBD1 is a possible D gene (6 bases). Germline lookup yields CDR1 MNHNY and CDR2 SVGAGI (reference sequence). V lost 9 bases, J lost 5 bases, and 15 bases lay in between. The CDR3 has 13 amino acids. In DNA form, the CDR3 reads TGTGCCAGTATGACAGGTGGGGTAGATACGCAGTATTTT. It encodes CASMTGGVDTQYF.

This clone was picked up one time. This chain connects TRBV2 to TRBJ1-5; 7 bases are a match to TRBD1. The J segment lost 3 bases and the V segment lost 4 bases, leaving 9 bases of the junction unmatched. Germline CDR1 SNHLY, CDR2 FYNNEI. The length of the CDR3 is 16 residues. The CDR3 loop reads CASSGQGVDYNQPQHF. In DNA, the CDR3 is TGTGCCAGCAGTGGGCAGGGGGTGGATTACAATCAGCCCCAGCATTTT.

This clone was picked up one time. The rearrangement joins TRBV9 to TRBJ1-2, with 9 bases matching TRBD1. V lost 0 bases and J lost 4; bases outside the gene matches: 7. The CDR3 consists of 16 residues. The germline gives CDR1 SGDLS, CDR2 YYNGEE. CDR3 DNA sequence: TGTGCCAGCAGCGTAGTATCGACAGGGGGACCCTATGGCTACACCTTC. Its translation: CASSVVSTGGPYGYTF.

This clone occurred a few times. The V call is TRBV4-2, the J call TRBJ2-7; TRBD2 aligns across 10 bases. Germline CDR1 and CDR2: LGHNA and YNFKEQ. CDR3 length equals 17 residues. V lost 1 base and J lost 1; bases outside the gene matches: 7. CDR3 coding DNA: TGTGCCAGCAGCCAAGTAGCGGGAGGAAAGCGGTCCTACGAGCAGTACTTC. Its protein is CASSQVAGGKRSYEQYF.

CDR3 residues: CASSIGQGGELFF. The CDR3 nucleotides read TGTGCCAGCAGCATAGGACAGGGTGGGGAGCTGTTTTTT. The chain uses TRBV11-2 and TRBJ2-2; 8 nucleotides line up with TRBD1. Germline V gene lookup returns CDR1 SGHAT and CDR2 FQNNGV. Trimming removed 5 bases from V and 8 bases from J; junction bases left unmatched: 4. The CDR3 loop spans 13 amino acids. Looking up the rest from reference TRBV11-2 and TRBJ2-2 gives the full variable domain: EAGVAQSPRYKIIEKRQSVAFWCNPISGHATLYWYQQILGQGPKLLIQFQNNGVVDDSQLPKDRFSAERLKGVDSTLKIQPAKLEDSAVYLCASSIGQGGELFFGEGSRLTVL.

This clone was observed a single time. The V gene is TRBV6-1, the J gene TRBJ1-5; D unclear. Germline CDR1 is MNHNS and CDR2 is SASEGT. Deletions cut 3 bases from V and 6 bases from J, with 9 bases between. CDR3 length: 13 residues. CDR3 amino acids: CASSEGSLQPQHF. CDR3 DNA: TGTGCCAGCAGTGAGGGCAGTCTTCAGCCCCAGCATTTT.